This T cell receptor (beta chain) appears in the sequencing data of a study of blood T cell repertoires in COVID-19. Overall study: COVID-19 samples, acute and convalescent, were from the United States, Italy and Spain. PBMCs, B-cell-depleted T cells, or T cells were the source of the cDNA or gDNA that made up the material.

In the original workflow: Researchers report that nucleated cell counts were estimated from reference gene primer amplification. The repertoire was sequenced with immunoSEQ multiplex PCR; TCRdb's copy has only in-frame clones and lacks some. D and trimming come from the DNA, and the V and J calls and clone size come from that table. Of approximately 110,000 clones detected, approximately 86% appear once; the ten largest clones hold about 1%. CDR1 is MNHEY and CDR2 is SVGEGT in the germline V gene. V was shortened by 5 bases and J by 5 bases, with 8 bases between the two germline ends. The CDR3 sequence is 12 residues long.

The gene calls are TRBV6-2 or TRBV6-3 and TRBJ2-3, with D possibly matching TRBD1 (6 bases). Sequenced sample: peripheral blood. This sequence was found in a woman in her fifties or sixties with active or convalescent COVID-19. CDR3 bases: TGTGCCAGCAGTCGACAGGTAGATACGCAGTATTTT. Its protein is CASSRQVDTQYF.